Following are 29 T cell receptor beta chains from one sample sequenced in a study of control samples from healthy donors and cancer patients. Sequencing was performed with immunoSEQ multiplex PCR; in TCRdb, only in-frame clones are kept and a portion is missing. This table holds some 76,000 clones, around nine tenths found once. The material sequenced was PBMCs. These receptor sequences come from a woman aged 50 to 60 with colorectal cancer.

This clone was seen only once. V and J are TRBV27 and TRBJ1-2, with a tentative D call TRBD1 (6 bases). The CDR3 runs to 14 residues. The V gene lost 5 bases and the J gene lost 4 bases, with 14 bases spanning the gap. Per the germline V gene, CDR1 is MNHEY and CDR2 is SMNVEV (reference sequence). The CDR3 sequence is CASSPQTGLYGYTF. CDR3 sequence (DNA): TGTGCCAGCAGTCCCCAGACAGGCCTCTATGGCTACACCTTC.

The rearrangement links TRBV6-2 or TRBV6-3 to TRBJ1-4; D not certain. Deletions cut 3 bases from V and 5 bases from J, with 13 bases between. The CDR3 length is 15 residues. The germline V gene encodes CDR1 MNHEY and CDR2 SVGEGT. CDR3 sequence reads: CASSYRESLNEKLFF. For the CDR3, the DNA is TGTGCCAGCAGTTATCGGGAATCGCTAAATGAAAAACTGTTTTTT.

The chain has TRBV7-2 and TRBJ1-1; unclear D gene. Germline loops: CDR1 SGHTA, CDR2 FQGNSA. The length of the CDR3 is 13 residues. Deletions cut 3 bases from V and 0 bases from J, with 5 bases between. The CDR3 loop reads CASSFYVNTEAFF. The DNA for the CDR3 is TGTGCCAGCAGCTTTTATGTGAACACTGAAGCTTTCTTT.

This chain uses TRBV28 with TRBJ2-7; D call uncertain. In germline, CDR1 is MDHEN, CDR2 SYDVKM. The V gene lost 5 bases and the J gene lost 0 bases, with 8 bases spanning the gap. There are 13 residues in the CDR3. The CDR3 sequence is CASSPPSSYEQYV. DNA for the CDR3: TGTGCCAGCAGTCCCCCCTCCTCCTACGAGCAGTACGTC.

This chain connects TRBV19 to TRBJ1-5; 7 nucleotides agree with TRBD1. The CDR3 is 15 amino acids. V lost 4 bases and J lost 2; bases outside the gene matches: 5. Germline CDR1 and CDR2: LNHDA and SQIVND (reference sequence). The CDR3 bases are TGTGCCAGTAGTAGACAGGGAGAAGGCAATCAGCCCCAGCATTTT. Residues: CASSRQGEGNQPQHF.

This chain connects TRBV19 to TRBJ1-1, with 9 bases matching TRBD1. CDR1 and CDR2 (germline): LNHDA, SQIVND (reference sequence). The V and J ends lost 5 bases and 2 bases, in that order; junction bases with no gene match: 6. CDR3 length: 15 amino acids. This CDR3 reads CASSPLTGGNTEAFF. CDR3 nucleotides: TGTGCCAGTAGTCCTCTGACAGGGGGAAACACTGAAGCTTTCTTT.

The rearrangement links TRBV30 to TRBJ1-2; D may be TRBD1 (6 bases). Trimming left V 4 bases short and J 1 base short, with 13 bases between. This CDR3 has 14 residues. Germline values: CDR1 GTSNPN, CDR2 SVGIG (reference sequence). The chain's CDR3 is CAWNRAQYNYGYTF. For the CDR3, the DNA is TGTGCCTGGAACAGGGCTCAATATAACTATGGCTACACCTTC.

The chain uses TRBV5-5 and TRBJ2-7; tentatively, D is TRBD1 or TRBD2 (5 bases each). The CDR3 totals 14 residues. Trimming took 4 bases from V and 2 from J, leaving 13 bases between them. Per the germline V gene, CDR1 is SGHKS and CDR2 is YYEKEE (reference sequence). The CDR3: CASSKGVEAYEQYV. The CDR3 nucleotides are TGTGCCAGCAGCAAAGGGGTGGAGGCCTACGAGCAGTACGTC.

V is TRBV15 and J is TRBJ1-1; D is uncertain. V lost 0 bases and J 3 bases, leaving 11 bases between the germline ends. The germline V gene encodes CDR1 LNHNV and CDR2 YYDKDF (reference sequence). The CDR3 loop spans 15 amino acids. The CDR3 nucleotides are TGTGCCACCAGCAGAGATCTACCCGGGGACACTGAAGCTTTCTTT. Amino acid sequence: CATSRDLPGDTEAFF.

This clone appeared a few times. This chain connects TRBV7-2 to TRBJ1-1, with D maybe TRBD1 (6 bases). Per germline, CDR1 SGHTA and CDR2 FQGNSA. V was pared by 4 bases and J by 1 base, with 7 bases between. This CDR3 is 13 amino acids long. The CDR3 sequence: CASSWTANTEAFF. As DNA, the CDR3 is TGTGCCAGCAGCTGGACAGCGAACACTGAAGCTTTCTTT.

J is TRBJ2-3 and V is TRBV9; 14 bases match TRBD2. This CDR3 region has 18 residues. The V segment lost 4 bases and the J segment 1 base; nucleotides outside the gene matches: 8. Germline V CDR1 and CDR2: SGDLS, YYNGEE. The CDR3, as DNA: TGTGCCAGCAGCCCAAGACTAGCGGGGGGGCCGGGCACAGATACGCAGTATTTT. Translated: CASSPRLAGGPGTDTQYF.

The genes are TRBV2 and TRBJ2-5, with D uncertain. V was clipped by 0 bases and J by 2 bases, with 7 bases between them. The CDR3 runs to 14 residues. In germline, CDR1 is SNHLY, CDR2 FYNNEI. Here the CDR3 reads CASSEAQAQETQYF. CDR3 in DNA: TGTGCCAGCAGTGAAGCGCAAGCGCAAGAGACCCAGTACTTC. The full variable domain, its missing parts supplied by reference TRBV2 and TRBJ2-5, is EPEVTQTPSHQVTQMGQEVILRCVPISNHLYFYWYRQILGQKVEFLVSFYNNEISEKSEIFDDQFSVERPDGSNFTLKIRSTKLEDSAMYFCASSEAQAQETQYFGPGTRLLVL.

In its sample, this clone was seen a few times. The chain carries TRBV2 and TRBJ2-5, with 9 bases fitting TRBD2. Germline V lookup: CDR1 SNHLY, CDR2 FYNNEI. V shed 6 bases and J 4 bases; nucleotides not matched to a gene: 9. The CDR3 sequence is 15 residues long. For the CDR3, the DNA is TGTGCCAGCAGAAGAGGGAATAGCGGGGGAGAGACCCAGTACTTC. Its protein product is CASRRGNSGGETQYF.

The gene calls are TRBV2 and TRBJ2-3; D might be TRBD1 (6 bases). This CDR3 has 14 residues. Germline-derived CDR1 and CDR2 are SNHLY and FYNNEI. Trimming removed 2 bases at V and 3 bases at J, with 9 bases between. Here the CDR3 reads CASSEQGITDTQYF. CDR3 coding DNA: TGTGCCAGCAGTGAACAGGGGATAACAGATACGCAGTATTTT.

The chain has TRBV18 and TRBJ2-3; D could derive from TRBD1 or TRBD2 (5 bases each). The germline V gene has CDR1 KGHSH and CDR2 LQKENI. V shed 2 bases and J shed 0 bases, with 15 bases lying between them. The CDR3 extends over 17 amino acids. CDR3 bases: TGTGCCAGCTCACCAGGTCCAGGGAGTGGGAGCACAGATACGCAGTATTTT. Translation gives CASSPGPGSGSTDTQYF.

V is TRBV27 and J is TRBJ1-4; D remains unclear. The CDR3 spans 17 residues. V was pared by 2 bases and J by 2 bases, with 15 bases between. Germline assignment: CDR1 MNHEY and CDR2 SMNVEV (reference sequence). DNA for the CDR3: TGTGCCAGCAGTTTAAGGAACACAGCGGATACTAATGAAAAACTGTTTTTT. Residues: CASSLRNTADTNEKLFF.

The chain combines TRBV6-5 with TRBJ1-1; D gene ambiguous. CDR1 MNHEY and CDR2 SVGAGI come from the germline V gene. The V end was cut by 6 bases, the J end by 5 bases, with 16 bases between. The CDR3 loop spans 14 amino acids. The CDR3 loop reads CASSPGPWGTEAFF. Here the CDR3 DNA reads TGTGCCAGCAGCCCCGGACCCTGGGGTACTGAAGCTTTCTTT.

This clone has a single count. This chain connects TRBV19 to TRBJ1-2; the D gene is possibly TRBD1 (6 bases). This CDR3 comprises 13 residues. V shed 7 bases and J shed 4 bases, with 13 bases lying between them. Germline loops: CDR1 LNHDA, CDR2 SQIVND (reference sequence). The CDR3, as DNA: TGTGCCAGTACCACGACAGGCGGCTATGGCTACACCTTC. Its translation: CASTTTGGYGYTF.

V and J are TRBV10-1 and TRBJ2-3, with D perhaps TRBD1 or TRBD2 (7 bases each). The V gene lost 5 bases and the J gene lost 4 bases, with 13 bases spanning the gap. The CDR3 is 14 residues long. Germline CDR1 WNHNN, CDR2 SYGVQD (reference sequence). The CDR3 reads CASSQGGPADTQYF. CDR3 coding DNA: TGCGCCAGCAGTCAGGGGGGGCCAGCAGATACGCAGTATTTT.

This clone was detected only once. The rearrangement uses TRBV19 and TRBJ1-6; no clear D gene. The V gene lost 3 bases and the J gene lost 2 bases, with 11 bases spanning the gap. Per germline, CDR1 LNHDA and CDR2 SQIVND (reference sequence). CDR3 size: 16 residues. The CDR3 DNA reads as TGTGCCAGTAGTATGGATTTTGAACCCTATAATTCACCCCTCCACTTT. It codes for CASSMDFEPYNSPLHF.

CDR3 protein: CASSLSWPPDTQYF. The CDR3 DNA is TGTGCCAGCAGCTTGTCATGGCCGCCAGATACGCAGTATTTT. The V gene is TRBV5-5, the J gene TRBJ2-3; D remains ambiguous. V lost 1 base and J lost 4, with 10 bases in between. CDR1 and CDR2 from the germline V gene are SGHKS and YYEKEE (reference sequence). The CDR3 has 14 residues. Combining the CDR3 with reference TRBV5-5 and TRBJ2-3 gives the whole variable domain DAGVTQSPTHLIKTRGQQVTLRCSPISGHKSVSWYQQVLGQGPQFIFQYYEKEERGRGNFPDRFSARQFPNYSSELNVNALLLGDSALYLCASSLSWPPDTQYFGPGTRLTVL.

Turning to this clone: In the same sample, other DNA sequences code for this CDR3. This chain connects TRBV7-2 to TRBJ1-2, with TRBD1 identical over 9 bases. J lost 5 bases, V lost 6 bases, and 7 bases had no gene match. The CDR3 loop spans 14 amino acids. CDR1 is SGHTA and CDR2 is FQGNSA in the germline V gene. CDR3 region: CASSPQTGGYGYTF. CDR3 in DNA: TGTGCCAGCAGTCCACAGACAGGGGGGTATGGCTACACCTTC. The entire variable domain, with the rest obtained from reference TRBV7-2 and TRBJ1-2, is as follows: GAGVSQSPSNKVTEKGKDVELRCDPISGHTALYWYRQSLGQGLEFLIYFQGNSAPDKSGLPSDRFSAERTGGSVSTLTIQRTQQEDSAVYLCASSPQTGGYGYTFGSGTRLTVV.

V usage is TRBV19 and J usage is TRBJ2-2; D gene unclear. The V end was cut by 6 bases, the J end by 3 bases, with 11 bases between. Germline V gene data show CDR1 as LNHDA and CDR2 as SQIVND (reference sequence). This CDR3 contains 14 residues. In DNA form, the CDR3 reads TGTGCCAGTAGAAGAAGGACCGACACCGGGGAGCTGTTTTTT. Translated, it gives CASRRRTDTGELFF.

V and J are TRBV3-1 (or the pseudogene TRBV3-2) and TRBJ1-5; D is perhaps TRBD1 (6 bases). Trimming removed 0 bases at V and 6 bases at J, with 21 bases between. The CDR3 runs to 18 residues. Germline CDR1 reads LGHDT; CDR2 reads YNNKEL (reference sequence). The CDR3 reads CASSQEPSTGYDLQPQHF. As DNA, the CDR3 is TGTGCCAGCAGCCAAGAGCCCTCAACAGGGTATGACCTTCAGCCCCAGCATTTT.

The rearrangement links TRBV27 to TRBJ1-2; the match to TRBD1 covers 11 bases. This CDR3 is 14 amino acids long. V lost 6 bases, J lost 4 bases, and 4 bases stayed unmatched. Germline V gene sequence: CDR1 MNHEY, CDR2 SMNVEV (reference sequence). CDR3 loop: CASRTGTGGYGYTF. In nucleotides, the CDR3 is TGTGCCAGCAGAACCGGGACAGGGGGCTATGGCTACACCTTC.

The chain links TRBV5-1 to TRBJ2-3, with 7 bases identical to TRBD2. J lost 7 bases, V lost 3 bases, and 14 bases had no gene match. CDR3 length: 16 amino acids. The V gene's germline CDR1 is SGHRS and CDR2 YFSETQ. This CDR3 is CASSYSPRGEGNTQYF. As DNA, the CDR3 is TGCGCCAGCAGCTACTCTCCTAGAGGGGAGGGAAATACGCAGTATTTT.

The rearrangement uses TRBV30 and TRBJ1-2; D remains ambiguous. The CDR3 contains 14 residues. Per the germline V gene, CDR1 is GTSNPN and CDR2 is SVGIG (reference sequence). V was clipped by 1 base and J by 6 bases, with 15 bases between them. The CDR3 region has the DNA TGTGCCTGGAGTGGGGCTCTCCTCGGTGATGGCTACACCTTC. It is translated as CAWSGALLGDGYTF.

The rearrangement joins TRBV10-1 to TRBJ2-2, with D tentatively TRBD1 (5 bases). The CDR3 has 13 amino acids. CDR1 is WNHNN and CDR2 is SYGVQD in the germline V gene (reference sequence). The V gene lost 3 bases and the J gene lost 7 bases, with 9 bases spanning the gap. CDR3 nucleotides: TGCGCCAGCAGTGACCAGGGTAGCGGGGAGCTGTTTTTT. Translated: CASSDQGSGELFF.

The chain employs TRBV7-8 and TRBJ1-5, with D unclear. CDR3 size: 15 residues. The ends were cut back, 5 bases at V and 0 bases at J, with 11 bases in the middle. In germline, CDR1 is SGHVS, CDR2 FQNEAQ. The CDR3 loop is CASSPGANSNQPQHF. CDR3 nucleotide sequence: TGTGCCAGCAGCCCTGGCGCTAATAGCAATCAGCCCCAGCATTTT.